The entry below gives a single T cell receptor beta chain sequence along with its context. The antigen remains unidentified. CDR1 is SNHLY, CDR2 FYNNEI, per germline. The CDR3 is 16 residues long. V lost 6 bases and J lost 10; bases outside the gene matches: 15. This specimen belongs to a study of T cell responses to AZD1222 COVID-19 vaccine. Clones were read by immunoSEQ multiplex PCR, and TCRdb kept only the in-frame ones, dropping some. This sample has over 100,000 clones; roughly nine tenths occur once, and the top ten carry 2% to 3%. Study results and caveats: There were mostly white British donors and more females than males, and clonal diversity was possibly underestimated. The peak T cell response came first, and repertoires were sampled only after it. Seropositive at baseline were only a handful of AZD1222 recipients. Nearly half of spike-specific TCRs reportedly target variant regions that are unmutated in the B.1.351 and B.1.1.7 variants.

The rearrangement uses TRBV2 and TRBJ1-6; the match to TRBD1 covers 7 bases. Here the sequenced sample was peripheral blood, taken 28 days after the second AZD1222 dose. The receptor was isolated from an adult who received the AZD1222 COVID-19 vaccine. The CDR3 protein is CASRRQGSLGGSPLHF. In DNA, the CDR3 is TGTGCCAGCAGGAGACAGGGATCCCTTGGAGGGTCACCCCTCCACTTT.